The 29 T cell receptor beta chains below come from one sample, sequenced in a study of blood T cell repertoires in COVID-19. Method: immunoSEQ multiplex PCR; TCRdb's copy keeps in-frame clones and lacks some. The data show 200,000 to 300,000 clones, over 70% seen once. The sequencing sample was made of PBMCs or T cells enriched from blood (not recorded which). Receptors originate from a woman between 40 and 50 years old who had been exposed to COVID-19.

This sequence joins TRBV7-8 and TRBJ2-3; TRBD2 agrees at 9 bases. The germline V gene has CDR1 SGHVS and CDR2 FQNEAQ. V lost 0 bases to trimming and J lost 2 bases; unmatched junction nucleotides: 3. This CDR3 region has 16 residues. For the CDR3, the DNA is TGTGCCAGCAGCTTAGCAGGCGGGAGGGCCACAGATACGCAGTATTTT. Residues: CASSLAGGRATDTQYF.

The chain is built from TRBV4-2 and TRBJ1-1; D not resolved. V lost 4 bases, J lost 0 bases, and 12 bases lay in between. The CDR3 runs 15 residues. Per germline, CDR1 LGHNA and CDR2 YNFKEQ. The CDR3 is CASSPYSGLNTEAFF. The CDR3 DNA sequence: TGTGCCAGCAGCCCATACAGCGGTTTGAACACTGAAGCTTTCTTT.

CDR3: CASSQEAGAAGELFF. CDR3 nucleotide sequence: TGTGCCAGCAGCCAAGAAGCAGGGGCTGCCGGGGAGCTGTTTTTT. The J gene is TRBJ2-2, the V gene TRBV27; TRBD1 is a possible D gene (6 bases). The CDR3 runs to 15 residues. Germline assignment: CDR1 MNHEY and CDR2 SMNVEV (reference sequence). V dropped 6 bases and J dropped 6 bases, with 17 bases sitting between them.

The chain is built from TRBV9 and TRBJ1-1; D gene ambiguous. The ends were cut back, 4 bases at V and 7 bases at J, with 11 bases in the middle. Germline V gene data show CDR1 as SGDLS and CDR2 as YYNGEE. The CDR3 contains 12 residues. CDR3 loop: CASSRDGNEAFF. CDR3 coding DNA: TGTGCCAGCAGCCGAGACGGGAATGAAGCTTTCTTT.

V usage is TRBV7-2 and J usage is TRBJ2-3; 12 positions match TRBD2. CDR1 is SGHTA, CDR2 FQGNSA, per germline. V lost 1 base to trimming and J lost 2 bases; unmatched junction nucleotides: 7. The CDR3 spans 18 residues. CDR3 region: CASSLVKLAGGLTDTQYF. CDR3 DNA: TGTGCCAGCAGCTTAGTTAAACTAGCGGGGGGTCTCACAGATACGCAGTATTTT.

The chain links TRBV30 to TRBJ1-6, with 11 positions matching TRBD1. Unmatched junction bases numbered 8, after V lost 3 bases and J lost 4 bases. CDR3 length equals 17 residues. CDR1 is GTSNPN and CDR2 is SVGIG in the germline V gene (reference sequence). This chain's CDR3 is CAWSLGTGGSYNSPLHF. The CDR3 DNA reads as TGTGCCTGGAGCCTGGGGACAGGGGGTTCTTATAATTCACCCCTCCACTTT. Together with reference TRBV30 and TRBJ1-6, the CDR3 gives the full variable domain: SQTIHQWPATLVQPVGSPLSLECTVEGTSNPNLYWYRQAAGRGLQLLFYSVGIGQISSEVPQNLSASRPQDRQFILSSKKLLLSDSGFYLCAWSLGTGGSYNSPLHFGNGTRLTVT.

The rearrangement links TRBV5-1 to TRBJ2-1, with 7 bases matching TRBD2. The CDR3 covers 17 residues. Germline V gene data show CDR1 as SGHRS and CDR2 as YFSETQ. With 3 bases clipped from V and 0 bases from J, the junction kept 9 bases outside the gene matches. The CDR3 region has the DNA TGCGCCAGCAGCTCGGACGGGCCGGGGGGCTCCTACAATGAGCAGTTCTTC. Its translation: CASSSDGPGGSYNEQFF.

This clone was recorded many times. The rearrangement joins TRBV2 to TRBJ1-1; 8 nucleotides line up with TRBD1. The CDR3 runs 13 residues. V shed 10 bases and J 0 bases; nucleotides not matched to a gene: 4. Germline V gene data show CDR1 as SNHLY and CDR2 as FYNNEI. In DNA form, the CDR3 reads TGTGCCAACAAGGACAGGGTGAACACTGAAGCTTTCTTT. Encoded protein: CANKDRVNTEAFF.

V is TRBV15 and J is TRBJ1-4, with TRBD1 identical over 9 bases. The V segment lost 3 bases and the J segment 3 bases; nucleotides outside the gene matches: 5. Germline-derived CDR1 and CDR2 are LNHNV and YYDKDF (reference sequence). The CDR3 consists of 16 residues. CDR3 loop: CATSSEQGAANEKLFF. The CDR3 DNA reads as TGTGCCACCAGCAGTGAACAGGGGGCCGCTAATGAAAAACTGTTTTTT.

This clone was recorded many times. The V gene is TRBV18, the J gene TRBJ1-5, with 9 bases aligning to TRBD1. The CDR3 consists of 14 residues. Germline V lookup: CDR1 KGHSH, CDR2 LQKENI. V trimming: 3 bases; J trimming: 6 bases; junction bases outside the gene matches: 3. The CDR3 DNA is TGTGCCAGCTCACCGGACAGGGGTCGTCAGCCCCAGCATTTT. It encodes CASSPDRGRQPQHF.

The gene calls are TRBV7-9 and TRBJ2-2, with D maybe TRBD2 (5 bases). Germline lookup yields CDR1 SEHNR and CDR2 FQNEAQ (reference sequence). V lost 3 bases to trimming and J lost 3 bases, with 8 bases between them. The CDR3 consists of 14 residues. CDR3 loop: CASSFAGHTGELFF. CDR3 sequence (DNA): TGTGCCAGCAGCTTTGCGGGTCACACCGGGGAGCTGTTTTTT.

V gene TRBV4-1 combines with J gene TRBJ2-3, with TRBD2 matching over 7 bases. Trimming took 1 base from V and 0 from J; bases not matched to a gene: 10. The V gene's germline CDR1 is MGHRA and CDR2 YSYEKL. This CDR3 has 18 residues. The CDR3 sequence: CASSQARGGLPSTDTQYF. As DNA, the CDR3 is TGCGCCAGCAGCCAAGCTCGCGGGGGACTTCCTAGCACAGATACGCAGTATTTT.

The rearrangement joins TRBV27 to TRBJ2-2; D ambiguous. The CDR3 consists of 13 residues. V lost 5 bases and J lost 2, with 6 bases in between. CDR1 and CDR2 (germline): MNHEY, SMNVEV (reference sequence). CDR3 amino acids: CASSLLNTGELFF. In DNA, the CDR3 is TGTGCCAGCAGTCTCCTTAACACCGGGGAGCTGTTTTTT.

The gene calls are TRBV10-3 and TRBJ2-7; 7 bases line up with TRBD2. The CDR3 loop spans 16 amino acids. Trimming cost V 0 bases and J 7 bases; bases outside gene matches: 12. Per germline, CDR1 ENHRY and CDR2 SYGVKD. CDR3 region: CAISESGGGRTREQYV. The CDR3 coding sequence is TGTGCCATCAGTGAGTCGGGTGGCGGGAGAACGAGGGAGCAGTACGTC.

This chain connects TRBV15 to TRBJ2-5, with D possibly being TRBD1 (7 bases). The V end was cut by 0 bases, the J end by 1 base, with 15 bases between. CDR3 size: 17 residues. Germline-derived CDR1 and CDR2 are LNHNV and YYDKDF (reference sequence). CDR3 nucleotides: TGTGCCACCAGCAGAGATCGGGGGACAGCGAGCCAAGAGACCCAGTACTTC. It encodes CATSRDRGTASQETQYF.

This sequence joins TRBV14 and TRBJ1-6; TRBD1 agrees at 11 bases. V dropped 5 bases and J dropped 8; count of bases not matched to a gene: 11. Germline lookup yields CDR1 SGHDN and CDR2 FVKESK. This CDR3 comprises 17 residues. The CDR3 sequence: CASSSDRGPLTHSPLHF. The CDR3 nucleotides read TGTGCCAGCAGCTCGGACAGGGGGCCCCTTACTCATTCACCCCTCCACTTT.

The chain combines TRBV5-1 with TRBJ2-1, with 8 bases matching TRBD2. The CDR3 runs 15 residues. Trimming removed 2 bases from V and 6 bases from J; junction bases left unmatched: 7. The germline CDR1 and CDR2 sequences are SGHRS and YFSETQ. This CDR3 is CASSFAAGGLNEQFF. DNA of the CDR3: TGCGCCAGCAGCTTCGCCGCGGGGGGCCTCAATGAGCAGTTCTTC.

The chain links TRBV4-3 to TRBJ1-6, with a tentative D call TRBD1 (5 bases). From germline, CDR1 is LGHNA and CDR2 YSLEER. V lost 5 bases and J lost 1, with 15 bases in between. This CDR3 spans 17 amino acids. DNA of the CDR3: TGCGCCAGCAGCAACGAGGTCGGGGGGTCCTATAATTCACCCCTCCACTTT. As protein: CASSNEVGGSYNSPLHF.

The chain uses TRBV18 and TRBJ2-2; tentatively, D is TRBD2 (6 bases). The germline CDR1 and CDR2 sequences are KGHSH and LQKENI. CDR3 size: 16 residues. The V end was cut by 4 bases, the J end by 1 base, with 13 bases between. CDR3 loop: CASSLPGLWNTGELFF. The DNA of the CDR3 is TGTGCCAGCTCACTTCCGGGACTCTGGAACACCGGGGAGCTGTTTTTT.

About this clone: Compared with germline, one end of the junction differs, possibly owing to a read error. The CDR3 spells CASSINGNPEAFF. CDR3 DNA: TGTGCCAGTAGTATCAACGGGAACCCTGAAGCTTTCTTT. The gene calls are TRBV19 and TRBJ1-1; D unresolved. This CDR3 has 13 amino acids. Per the germline V gene, CDR1 is LNHDA and CDR2 is SQIVND (reference sequence).

This clone was picked up one time. The rearrangement uses TRBV7-6 and TRBJ2-3; tentatively, D is TRBD1 (5 bases). Germline values: CDR1 SGHVS, CDR2 FNYEAQ. Trimming removed 5 bases at V and 4 bases at J, with 13 bases between. The CDR3 is 14 residues long. The CDR3 sequence: CASSQTGNSDTQYF. Here the CDR3 DNA reads TGTGCCAGCAGCCAAACAGGAAACTCAGATACGCAGTATTTT.

This clone was counted once. This chain joins TRBV28 and TRBJ2-7; D possibly corresponds to TRBD2 (5 bases). The germline V gene has CDR1 MDHEN and CDR2 SYDVKM. The CDR3 is 17 amino acids. Trimming took off 3 bases at V and 0 bases at J, with 18 bases between the two ends. The DNA of the CDR3 is TGTGCCAGCAGTTTTTCCAGATTAGGTGGGAGCTCCTACGAGCAGTACGTC. Protein product: CASSFSRLGGSSYEQYV.

The rearrangement uses TRBV3-1 (or the pseudogene TRBV3-2) and TRBJ2-2; 7 bases map to TRBD2. Unmatched junction bases numbered 11, after V lost 3 bases and J lost 4 bases. CDR3 length: 17 amino acids. CDR1 is LGHDT, CDR2 YNNKEL, per germline (reference sequence). The chain's CDR3 is CASSQRWGTKVTGELFF. The DNA of the CDR3 is TGTGCCAGCAGCCAGCGGTGGGGGACTAAAGTCACCGGGGAGCTGTTTTTT.

The chain uses TRBV19 and TRBJ1-2, with unresolved D. CDR3 size: 15 residues. V lost 0 bases, J lost 8 bases, and 16 bases lay in between. Germline CDR1 is LNHDA and CDR2 is SQIVND (reference sequence). The CDR3 sequence is CASSIEGRPTRGYTF. CDR3 in DNA: TGTGCCAGTAGTATAGAGGGTCGCCCTACTAGAGGCTACACCTTC.

The gene calls are TRBV5-5 and TRBJ1-1; perhaps TRBD1 as D (5 bases). CDR3 length: 14 residues. In germline, CDR1 is SGHKS, CDR2 YYEKEE (reference sequence). Trimming took off 4 bases at V and 1 base at J, with 11 bases between the two ends. Written as DNA, the CDR3 is TGTGCCAGCAGCGTCAATCAGGGGAACACTGAAGCTTTCTTT. As protein: CASSVNQGNTEAFF. Variable domain in full (rest from reference TRBV5-5 and TRBJ1-1): DAGVTQSPTHLIKTRGQQVTLRCSPISGHKSVSWYQQVLGQGPQFIFQYYEKEERGRGNFPDRFSARQFPNYSSELNVNALLLGDSALYLCASSVNQGNTEAFFGQGTRLTVV.

The rearrangement joins TRBV3-1 (or the pseudogene TRBV3-2) to TRBJ2-3; 8 bases align to TRBD1. This CDR3 contains 14 residues. CDR1 is LGHDT and CDR2 is YNNKEL in the germline V gene (reference sequence). Trimming at V came to 8 bases and at J to 4 bases, leaving 8 bases not matched to a gene. DNA of the CDR3: TGTGCCAGCGGTCCGGGACAGGCCTCAGATACGCAGTATTTT. This translates into CASGPGQASDTQYF.

This clone has a handful of counts. Sequence at one end of the junction differs from germline and may be a read error. The rearrangement uses TRBV5-1 and TRBJ1-1; D might be TRBD1 (6 bases). The CDR3 is made up of 15 amino acids. Germline V gene data show CDR1 as SGHRS and CDR2 as YFSETQ. The CDR3 spells CASSLVGGSLTEAFF. DNA of the CDR3: TGTGCCAGCAGCTTGGTAGGGGGAAGTTTGACTGAAGCTTTCTTT.

The chain recombines TRBV29-1 with TRBJ1-2; TRBD1 is a possible D gene (5 bases). The CDR3 is 12 amino acids. The V gene lost 3 bases and the J gene lost 4 bases, with 9 bases spanning the gap. The germline CDR1 and CDR2 sequences are SQVTM and ANQGSEA. The CDR3: CSVDAGRYGYTF. The CDR3 region has the DNA TGCAGCGTTGACGCAGGGCGCTATGGCTACACCTTC. Looking up the rest from reference TRBV29-1 and TRBJ1-2 gives the full variable domain: SAVISQKPSRDICQRGTSLTIQCQVDSQVTMMFWYRQQPGQSLTLIATANQGSEATYESGFVIDKFPISRPNLTFSTLTVSNMSPEDSSIYLCSVDAGRYGYTFGSGTRLTVV.

The genes are TRBV6-5 and TRBJ1-1; weak D call: TRBD1 (6 bases). CDR1 is MNHEY, CDR2 SVGAGI, per germline. The CDR3 totals 14 residues. Trimming removed 1 base at V and 4 bases at J, with 10 bases between. For the CDR3, the DNA is TGTGCCAGCAGTTACTTGGGGGCAGGCACTGAAGCTTTCTTT. Protein sequence: CASSYLGAGTEAFF.